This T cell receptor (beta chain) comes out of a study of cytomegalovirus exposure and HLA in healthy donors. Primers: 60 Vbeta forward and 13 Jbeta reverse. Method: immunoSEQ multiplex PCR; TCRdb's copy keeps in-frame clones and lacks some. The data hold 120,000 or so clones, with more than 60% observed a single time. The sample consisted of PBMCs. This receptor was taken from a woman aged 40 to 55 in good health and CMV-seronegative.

In DNA form, the CDR3 reads TGTGCCATCAGTGGATCCCTAGCGGGAGGCGGGGAGCTGTTTTTT. Its protein is CAISGSLAGGGELFF. V and J are TRBV10-3 and TRBJ2-2, with TRBD2 matching over 11 bases. Germline CDR1 reads ENHRY; CDR2 reads SYGVKD. The J segment lost 7 bases and the V segment lost 4 bases, leaving 5 bases of the junction unmatched. The CDR3 covers 15 residues.